This T cell receptor (beta chain) was retrieved from a study of radiation and T cells in renal cell carcinoma (dated by TCRdb to the early 2020s). For the study in its entirety: Samples were obtained from a clinical trial, in which 15 Gy stereotactic body radiation therapy was delivered to primary renal cell carcinomas and nephrectomy was performed 4 weeks later. TCR beta sequencing covered some 55 samples in total, comprising around 26 tumors and approximately 27 peripheral blood samples. In the 55 or so samples combined, 4 million to 5 million unique CDR3 nucleotide sequences were found, encoding roughly 2.5 million unique CDR3 amino acid sequences. Overall results and qualifications from the work: In blood, the top tumor clonotypes increased from baseline to 2 weeks after radiation and then shrank by 4 weeks, which suggests a temporary expansion of tumor-resident clones. Because pretreatment tumor biopsies were not available, the baseline intratumoral presence of clonotypes could not be determined. Changes in the blood repertoire were not tracked past 4 weeks after treatment. With a single-armed trial design, the study had no way to address how radiation dose or scheduling affects the TCR repertoire.

As concerns this clone: Which antigen it targets is not known. No much larger clonotype is one base removed from it; base qualities were not supplied.

TCR beta libraries were generated from genomic DNA with the immunoSEQ kit, following the manufacturer's recommendations. Library preparation used a first multiplex PCR with proprietary primers, then a second PCR adding unique barcodes, with bead cleanups after each round. Each sample batch included a kit-provided positive control reaction and a negative control reaction. The final libraries were assessed on an Agilent 4200 TapeStation D1000 ScreenTape, pooled by volume, and quantified by qPCR. Sequencing was performed on an Illumina NextSeq500 using a MidOutput 150-cycle cartridge, with 156 Read1 cycles, 15 Index1 cycles, and the kit custom primers. The pooled library was loaded at 1.0 pM, with an approximately 20% PhiX control spiked in. Turning to the authors' computational methods: Vendor-processed data were analyzed in R, and a clonotype was defined as all T cells sharing the same CDR3 nucleotide sequence. In the clone abundance analyses, frequencies were normalized to the 10,000 most abundant clones in each sample. Public T cell clones, averaging fewer than five per sample, were removed before analysis. An abundance difference of at least 32-fold between compartments was the criterion for calling clonotypes tumor-enriched or baseline blood-enriched. Clonotypes expanded or contracted between blood time points were identified with a beta-binomial differential abundance model. Tumor-blood repertoire similarity was measured with the Baroni-Urbani and Buser coefficient, and groups were compared using two-tailed Wilcoxon tests in R. This is the immuneACCESS table as TCRdb keeps it, with only in-frame sequences that have V and J called. A part of the clones is gone; compared with another copy, unresolved V genes explain less than half, and the rest is unexplained. V and J calls and clone size are given by that table; D and trimming were obtained from the DNA. The sample profile shows more than 95,000 clones; roughly 85% of them were found once. Around 3% of the sample is in the top ten clones.

This specimen's time point label, per the study, means: baseline pretreatment blood. The sample's treatment or condition label, decoded: 15 Gy SBRT to primary tumor, nephrectomy 4 weeks later. To track tumor-enriched clonotypes, serial peripheral blood was sampled from radiation-treated patients at baseline and at 2 weeks and 4 weeks after SBRT. Every patient's renal cell carcinoma showed clear cell pathology. Genomic DNA for TCR sequencing was prepared using the QIAamp DNA Blood Mini Kit (Qiagen). The analyses included just those samples that passed every quality control check. The CDR3 holds 11 amino acids from the cysteine to the phenylalanine. The only DNA kept is the CDR3, 33 bases in frame from the first base. Cut back by 4 bases and 8 bases, the V and J ends lie 9 bases apart. CDR1 and CDR2 are drawn from the germline V gene: SGHDT, YYEEEE.

The TCR was taken from a woman aged 55-70 years with renal cell carcinoma. Here the chain combines TRBV5-6 and TRBJ1-2; the D gene identity is not certain. Sample: blood, taken from a patient whose treatment included radiotherapy and nephrectomy. The CDR3 has the sequence CASSLSRGYTF. The DNA reads as follows: TGTGCCAGCAGCCTATCAAGGGGCTACACCTTC.